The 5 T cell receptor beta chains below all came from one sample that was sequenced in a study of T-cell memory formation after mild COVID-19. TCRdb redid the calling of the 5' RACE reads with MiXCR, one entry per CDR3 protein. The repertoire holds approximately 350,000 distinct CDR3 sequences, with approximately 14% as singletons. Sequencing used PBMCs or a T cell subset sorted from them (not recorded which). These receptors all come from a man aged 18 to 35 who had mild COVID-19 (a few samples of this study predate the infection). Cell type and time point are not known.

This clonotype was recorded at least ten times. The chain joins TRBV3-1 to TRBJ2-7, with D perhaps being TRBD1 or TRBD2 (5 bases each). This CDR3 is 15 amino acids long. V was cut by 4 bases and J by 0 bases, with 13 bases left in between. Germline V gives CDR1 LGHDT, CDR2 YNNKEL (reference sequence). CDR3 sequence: CASSPQWGSSYEQYF. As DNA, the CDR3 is TGTGCCAGCAGCCCTCAATGGGGGAGCTCCTACGAGCAGTACTTC.

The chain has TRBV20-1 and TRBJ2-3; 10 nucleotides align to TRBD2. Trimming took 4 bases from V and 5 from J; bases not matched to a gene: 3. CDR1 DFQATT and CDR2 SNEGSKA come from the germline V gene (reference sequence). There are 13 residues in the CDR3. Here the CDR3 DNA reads TGCAGTGCTACGCCTAGCGGGGGAGATACGCAGTATTTT. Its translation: CSATPSGGDTQYF.

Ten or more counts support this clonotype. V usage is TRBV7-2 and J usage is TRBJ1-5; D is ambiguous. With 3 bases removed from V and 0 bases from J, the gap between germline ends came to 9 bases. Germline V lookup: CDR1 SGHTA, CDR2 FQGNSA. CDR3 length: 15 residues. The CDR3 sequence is CASSLEVYSNQPQHF. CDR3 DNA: TGTGCCAGCAGCTTGGAAGTTTATAGCAATCAGCCCCAGCATTTT. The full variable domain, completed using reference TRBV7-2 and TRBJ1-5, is GAGVSQSPSNKVTEKGKDVELRCDPISGHTALYWYRQSLGQGLEFLIYFQGNSAPDKSGLPSDRFSAERTGGSVSTLTIQRTQQEDSAVYLCASSLEVYSNQPQHFGDGTRLSIL.

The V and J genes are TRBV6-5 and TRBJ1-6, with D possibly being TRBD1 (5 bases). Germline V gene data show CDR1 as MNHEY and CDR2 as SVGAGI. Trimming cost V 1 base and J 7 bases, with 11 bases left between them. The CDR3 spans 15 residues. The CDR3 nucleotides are TGTGCCAGCAGTTACTATCAGGGAGACAATTCACCCCTCCACTTT. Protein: CASSYYQGDNSPLHF.

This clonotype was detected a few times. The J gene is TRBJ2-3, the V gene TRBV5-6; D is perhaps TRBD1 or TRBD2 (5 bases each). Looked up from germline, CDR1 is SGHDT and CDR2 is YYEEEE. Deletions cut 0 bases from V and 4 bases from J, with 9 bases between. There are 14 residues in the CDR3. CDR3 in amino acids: CASSLDVGADTQYF. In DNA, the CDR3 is TGTGCCAGCAGCTTGGACGTGGGGGCAGATACGCAGTATTTT.